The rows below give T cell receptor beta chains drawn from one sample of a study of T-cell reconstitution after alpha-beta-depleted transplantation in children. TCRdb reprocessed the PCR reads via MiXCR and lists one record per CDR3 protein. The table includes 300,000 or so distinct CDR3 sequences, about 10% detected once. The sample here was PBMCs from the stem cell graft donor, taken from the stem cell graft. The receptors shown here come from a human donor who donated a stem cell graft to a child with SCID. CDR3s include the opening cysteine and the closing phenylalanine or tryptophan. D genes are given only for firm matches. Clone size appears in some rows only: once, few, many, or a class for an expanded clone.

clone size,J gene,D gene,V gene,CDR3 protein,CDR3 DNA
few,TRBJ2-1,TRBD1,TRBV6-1,CASSPNEDRGEFF,TGTGCCAGCAGTCCTAACGAAGACAGGGGAGAGTTCTTC
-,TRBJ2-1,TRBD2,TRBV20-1,CSARYLRSGGARDEQFF,TGCAGTGCTAGATATCTGAGGAGCGGGGGGGCTCGCGATGAGCAGTTCTTC
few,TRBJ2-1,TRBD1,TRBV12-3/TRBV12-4,CASSPDRGYGNEQFF,TGTGCCAGCAGTCCAGACAGGGGTTATGGGAATGAGCAGTTCTTC
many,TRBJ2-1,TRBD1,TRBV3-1,CASSRDRGSYNEQFF,TGTGCCAGCAGCCGCGACAGGGGTTCCTACAATGAGCAGTTCTTC
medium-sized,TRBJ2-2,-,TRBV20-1,CSASPRLDTGELFF,TGCAGTGCTAGTCCCCGGTTGGACACCGGGGAGCTGTTTTTT
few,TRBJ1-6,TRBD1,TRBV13,CASSLKTRLGTGHNSPLHF,TGTGCCAGCAGCTTAAAGACCCGCTTGGGGACAGGGCACAATTCACCCCTCCACTTT
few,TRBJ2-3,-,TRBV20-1,CSAPSSADTQYF,TGCAGTGCCCCGTCTAGTGCAGATACGCAGTATTTT
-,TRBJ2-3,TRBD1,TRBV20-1,CSAGSDRGGFGDTQYF,TGCAGTGCGGGATCGGACAGGGGGGGATTTGGGGATACGCAGTATTTT
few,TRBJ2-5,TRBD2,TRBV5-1,CASSLDPSGGLQETQYF,TGCGCCAGCAGCTTGGATCCTAGCGGGGGCCTTCAAGAGACCCAGTACTTC
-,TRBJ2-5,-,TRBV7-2,CASSVQQETQYF,TGTGCCAGCAGCGTGCAACAAGAGACCCAGTACTTC
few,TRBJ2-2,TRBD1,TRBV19,CASFTGVTGELFF,TGTGCCAGTTTTACAGGGGTGACCGGGGAGCTGTTTTTT
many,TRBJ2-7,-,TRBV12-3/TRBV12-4,CASSPSQGGEQYF,TGTGCCAGCAGCCCCTCACAGGGAGGCGAGCAGTACTTC
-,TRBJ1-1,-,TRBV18,CASSPLPREAEAFF,TGTGCCAGCTCACCACTACCCAGGGAGGCTGAAGCTTTCTTT
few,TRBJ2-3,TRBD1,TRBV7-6,CASSLGTGGGTDTQYF,TGTGCCAGCAGCTTAGGGACAGGGGGCGGCACAGATACGCAGTATTTT
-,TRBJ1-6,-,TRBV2,CASSEFRALHF,TGTGCCAGCAGTGAGTTCCGGGCCCTCCACTTT
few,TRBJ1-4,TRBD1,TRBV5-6,CASSPDRGSTNEKLFF,TGTGCCAGCAGCCCTGACAGGGGTTCAACTAATGAAAAACTGTTTTTT
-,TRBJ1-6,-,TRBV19,CATAKSSYNSPLHF,TGTGCCACGGCAAAGAGCTCCTATAATTCACCCCTCCACTTT
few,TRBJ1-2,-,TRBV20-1,CSATRRTAGRYGYTF,TGCAGTGCTACCAGACGGACAGCCGGACGCTATGGCTACACCTTC
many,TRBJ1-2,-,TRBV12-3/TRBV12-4,CASSSAGTDYGYTF,TGTGCCAGCAGCTCCGCCGGGACGGATTATGGCTACACCTTC
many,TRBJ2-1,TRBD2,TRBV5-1,CASSLGLAGVDEQFF,TGCGCCAGCAGCTTGGGGCTAGCGGGGGTCGATGAGCAGTTCTTC
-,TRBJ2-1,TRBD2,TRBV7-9,CASSGPASGGAREQFF,TGTGCCAGCAGCGGACCAGCTAGCGGGGGGGCAAGGGAGCAGTTCTTC
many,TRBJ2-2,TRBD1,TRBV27,CASRPTGTNTGELFF,TGTGCCAGCAGACCGACAGGGACGAACACCGGGGAGCTGTTTTTT
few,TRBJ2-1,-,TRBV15,CATSRDAGNEQFF,TGTGCCACCAGCAGAGACGCAGGCAATGAGCAGTTCTTC
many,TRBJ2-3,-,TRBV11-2,CASSFAADTQYF,TGTGCCAGCAGCTTCGCTGCAGATACGCAGTATTTT
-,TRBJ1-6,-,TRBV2,CASSAGRDSPLHF,TGTGCCAGCAGTGCCGGGAGAGATTCACCCCTCCACTTT
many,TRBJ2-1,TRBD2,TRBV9,CASSDGGKRRYNEQFF,TGTGCCAGCAGCGACGGGGGGAAACGACGATACAATGAGCAGTTCTTC
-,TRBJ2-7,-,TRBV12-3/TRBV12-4,CASSLGYRALESYEQYF,TGTGCCAGCAGTTTAGGTTACAGGGCGTTGGAGTCCTACGAGCAGTACTTC
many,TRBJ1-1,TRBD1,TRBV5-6,CASSRQGQGFTEAFF,TGTGCCAGCAGCCGACAGGGACAGGGCTTCACTGAAGCTTTCTTT
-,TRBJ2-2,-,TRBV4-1,CASSQARGPGLSGELFF,TGCGCCAGCAGCCAAGCGAGGGGACCAGGTCTGTCCGGGGAGCTGTTTTTT
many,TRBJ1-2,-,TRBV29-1,CSVQGGFGYGYTF,TGCAGCGTCCAGGGCGGATTCGGCTATGGCTACACCTTC
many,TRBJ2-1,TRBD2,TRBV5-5,CASTGLAGGNEQFF,TGTGCCAGCACAGGACTAGCGGGAGGTAATGAGCAGTTCTTC
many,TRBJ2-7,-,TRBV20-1,CSARRTAQYF,TGCAGTGCTAGGCGGACAGCACAGTACTTC
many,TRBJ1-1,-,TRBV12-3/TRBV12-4,CASSLLGDTEAFF,TGTGCCAGCAGTTTGTTAGGGGACACTGAAGCTTTCTTT
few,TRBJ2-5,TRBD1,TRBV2,CASKRTDLTGAQYF,TGTGCCAGCAAGCGGACAGACCTGACAGGGGCCCAGTACTTC
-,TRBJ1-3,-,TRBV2,CASSVLGPNTIYF,TGTGCCAGCAGTGTTCTGGGGCCAAACACCATATATTTT
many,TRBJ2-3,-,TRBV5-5,CASSLFSSSDTQYF,TGTGCCAGCAGCTTGTTCTCTAGCTCGGATACGCAGTATTTT
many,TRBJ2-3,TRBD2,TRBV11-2,CASSLSGGAGDTQYF,TGTGCCAGCAGCCTCAGCGGGGGGGCCGGTGATACGCAGTATTTT
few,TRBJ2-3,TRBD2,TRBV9,CASSVGAGGPQDTQYF,TGTGCCAGCAGCGTAGGCGCGGGGGGGCCCCAGGATACGCAGTATTTT
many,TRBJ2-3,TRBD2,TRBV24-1,CATSSLAGNTDTQYF,TGTGCCACCAGTTCCCTAGCGGGGAACACAGATACGCAGTATTTT
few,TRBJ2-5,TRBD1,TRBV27,CASSPQTGEETQYF,TGTGCCAGCAGTCCACAAACAGGGGAAGAGACCCAGTACTTC
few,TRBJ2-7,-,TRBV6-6,CASSWGAYEQYF,TGTGCCAGCAGTTGGGGCGCGTACGAGCAGTACTTC
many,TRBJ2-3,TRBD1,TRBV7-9,CASSLGTAQSTDTQYF,TGTGCCAGCAGCTTGGGGACAGCCCAAAGCACAGATACGCAGTATTTT
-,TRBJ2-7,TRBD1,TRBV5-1,CASSLFGDRSYEQYF,TGCGCCAGCAGCTTGTTCGGGGACAGGTCCTACGAGCAGTACTTC
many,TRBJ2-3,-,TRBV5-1,CASRWDSTDTQYF,TGCGCCAGCAGGTGGGACAGCACAGATACGCAGTATTTT
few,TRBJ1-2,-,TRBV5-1,CASSLGSKNYGYTF,TGCGCCAGCAGCTTGGGCTCGAAGAACTATGGCTACACCTTC
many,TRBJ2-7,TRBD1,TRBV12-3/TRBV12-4,CASSLGDRGYEQYF,TGTGCCAGCAGTTTGGGAGACAGGGGGTACGAGCAGTACTTC
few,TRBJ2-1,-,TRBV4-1,CASSQDFGGRYNEQFF,TGCGCCAGCAGCCAAGATTTCGGCGGGCGGTACAATGAGCAGTTCTTC
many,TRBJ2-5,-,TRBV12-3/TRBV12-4,CASSPRALRQETQYF,TGTGCCAGCAGTCCCCGGGCCCTCCGCCAAGAGACCCAGTACTTC
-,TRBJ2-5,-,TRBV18,CASSPGDPRETQYF,TGTGCCAGCTCACCAGGGGATCCCCGAGAGACCCAGTACTTC
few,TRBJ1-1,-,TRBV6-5,CASRSFMDEAFF,TGTGCCAGCAGGTCCTTTATGGATGAAGCTTTCTTT
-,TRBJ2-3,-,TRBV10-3,CAISDGFSDTQYF,TGTGCCATCAGTGACGGCTTTTCAGATACGCAGTATTTT
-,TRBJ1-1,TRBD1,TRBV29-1,CSAIRGQGSEAFF,TGCAGCGCAATCCGGGGACAGGGGTCTGAAGCTTTCTTT
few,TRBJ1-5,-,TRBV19,CASSIGGRGDHQPQHF,TGTGCCAGTAGTATTGGAGGTAGGGGTGATCATCAGCCCCAGCATTTT
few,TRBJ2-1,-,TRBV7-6,CASSLRGSAHEQFF,TGTGCCAGCAGCTTAAGGGGTAGCGCCCATGAGCAGTTCTTC
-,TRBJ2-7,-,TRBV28,CASRAGTTSEQYF,TGTGCCAGCAGAGCCGGGACAACAAGCGAGCAGTACTTC
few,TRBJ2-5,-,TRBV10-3,CAIRTDPQETQYF,TGTGCCATCAGAACGGACCCCCAAGAGACCCAGTACTTC
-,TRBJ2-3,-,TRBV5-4,CASSLGGSAQYF,TGTGCCAGCAGCTTGGGGGGCAGCGCGCAGTATTTT
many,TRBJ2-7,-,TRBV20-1,CSASSSTGPYEQYF,TGCAGTGCTAGTAGTAGCACAGGGCCCTACGAGCAGTACTTC
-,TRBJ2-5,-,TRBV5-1,CASSLGEGLQETQYF,TGCGCCAGCAGCTTGGGTGAGGGCCTCCAAGAGACCCAGTACTTC